The 2 T cell receptor beta chains given below trace back to one sample, sequenced in a study of T cell clonality in common variable immunodeficiency. Sequencing was performed with immunoSEQ multiplex PCR; in TCRdb, only in-frame clones are kept and a portion is missing. The data show some 28,000 clones, with none appearing a single time. Material for sequencing was peripheral blood mononuclear cells. The receptors derive from a person between 18 and 69 years old in good health.

In this sample, this clone turned up a few times. The read gets to within 3 residues of the CDR3 end, and the germline J gene fills in the rest. This sequence joins TRBV19 and TRBJ2-1; TRBD2 agrees at 7 bases. In germline, CDR1 is LNHDA, CDR2 SQIVND (reference sequence). V shed 3 bases, J shed 5 bases, and the junction held 7 bases outside the gene matches. CDR3 length equals 15 residues. The DNA read from the CDR3 is TGTGCCAGTAGTATGGGGGGGGGACCCCACAATGAG. Its translation: CASSMGGGPHNE. The CDR3, in full, reads CASSMGGGPHNEQFF.

This clone was detected ten times or more. CDR3 DNA (partial): TGTGCCAGCAGTTTGACCGGGACAGGGGGGCAAGAGACC. It codes for CASSLTGTGGQET. The entire CDR3 reads CASSLTGTGGQETQYF. This chain links TRBV28 with TRBJ2-5, with 11 positions matching TRBD1. The observed sequence ends 3 residues before the CDR3 terminus, with the missing tail filled in from the germline J gene. Germline CDR1 reads MDHEN; CDR2 reads SYDVKM. CDR3 length: 16 amino acids. Trimming cost V 3 bases and J 2 bases; bases outside gene matches: 5.